This TCR beta chain was captured by sequencing in a study of beta chain features in type 1 diabetes. Broader study findings: The study found moderately but significantly shorter TCRB CDR3s in all four CD4+ subsets of Type 1 diabetes patients. Diminished insertions and augmented deletions at VDJ junctions characterized type 1 diabetes patients.

Points on this clone: Its antigen is unknown.

The CDR3 contains 16 residues. CDR1 and CDR2 (germline): SGHTA, FQGNSA. V was pared by 6 bases and J by 6 bases, with 8 bases of the junction left unmatched. All of the isolated RNA was reverse transcribed, so expressed TCRB transcripts were sequenced. There were about 3.57 million reads on average in the naive, central memory and regulatory T cell samples. Produced via immunoSEQ multiplex PCR; TCRdb's table is partial and in-frame only. Of 300,000 to 450,000 clones in the sample, 9.5% to 10% were seen once. All of the sorted populations showed purity greater than 98%. The sequenced sample consisted of central memory CD4+ T cells from blood. This receptor was obtained from a man aged 25-40 years with type 1 diabetes. The V call is TRBV7-2, the J call TRBJ2-7, with 16 bases matching TRBD2. The CDR3, as DNA: TGTGCCAGCAGTCCCGGGACTAGCGGGAGGGCCGGCGAGCAGTACTTC. Translating it yields CASSPGTSGRAGEQYF. Together with reference TRBV7-2 and TRBJ2-7, the CDR3 gives the full variable domain: GAGVSQSPSNKVTEKGKDVELRCDPISGHTALYWYRQSLGQGLEFLIYFQGNSAPDKSGLPSDRFSAERTGGSVSTLTIQRTQQEDSAVYLCASSPGTSGRAGEQYFGPGTRLTVT.